The next 20 T cell receptor beta chains were all read from a single sample in a study of T cell responses to AZD1222 COVID-19 vaccine. Clones were sequenced by immunoSEQ multiplex PCR, and TCRdb holds only the in-frame ones, with some missing. Of around 140,000 clones listed, about 93% are singletons. The sequenced sample was peripheral blood, obtained on day 0 of AZD1222 vaccination. These receptors were obtained from an adult in good health.

The genes are TRBV24-1 and TRBJ1-2; D is unresolved. The ends were cut back, 9 bases at V and 1 base at J, with 8 bases in the middle. The CDR3 totals 12 residues. Germline CDR1 reads KGHDR; CDR2 reads SFDVKD. CDR3 amino acids: CATSDGNYGYTF. The DNA of the CDR3 is TGTGCCACCTCCGACGGTAACTATGGCTACACCTTC.

The rearrangement uses TRBV12-5 and TRBJ2-7; no reliable D call. The CDR3 runs 13 residues. Trimming took 3 bases from V and 0 from J, leaving 6 bases between them. From germline, CDR1 is LGHNT and CDR2 FRNRAP. The CDR3 here is CASGLSDSYEQYF. The CDR3 DNA reads as TGTGCTAGTGGTTTAAGCGACTCCTACGAGCAGTACTTC.

This chain joins TRBV10-3 and TRBJ2-5; D not certain. This CDR3 spans 12 amino acids. The ends were cut back, 4 bases at V and 3 bases at J, with 6 bases in the middle. CDR1 is ENHRY, CDR2 SYGVKD, per germline. CDR3 residues: CAISVTEETQYF. As DNA, the CDR3 is TGTGCCATCAGTGTAACAGAAGAGACCCAGTACTTC.

The chain links TRBV3-1 (or the pseudogene TRBV3-2) to TRBJ2-5; D gene uncertain. Trimming pared 3 bases from V and 5 bases from J, leaving 7 bases between. The length of the CDR3 is 12 residues. In germline, CDR1 is LGHDT, CDR2 YNNKEL (reference sequence). The CDR3 is CASSQRTETQYF. DNA for the CDR3: TGTGCCAGCAGCCAGCGAACGGAGACCCAGTACTTC.

The chain is built from TRBV3-1 (or the pseudogene TRBV3-2) and TRBJ1-1; 10 bases fit TRBD1. The CDR3 contains 16 residues. Germline lookup yields CDR1 LGHDT and CDR2 YNNKEL (reference sequence). V trimming: 1 base; J trimming: 7 bases; junction bases outside the gene matches: 9. CDR3 protein: CASSQGATGGYGEAFF. Here the CDR3 DNA reads TGTGCCAGCAGCCAAGGAGCGACAGGGGGCTACGGTGAAGCTTTCTTT.

The CDR3 sequence is CASSLGFGEGNSPLHF. DNA of the CDR3: TGCGCCAGCAGCTTGGGTTTTGGGGAGGGGAATTCACCCCTCCACTTT. V and J are TRBV5-1 and TRBJ1-6, with TRBD1 as a possible D gene (5 bases). The CDR3 runs to 16 residues. Germline V gene lookup returns CDR1 SGHRS and CDR2 YFSETQ. V was pared by 0 bases and J by 7 bases, with 14 bases between.

The chain couples TRBV11-3 to TRBJ2-7, with D hard to call. Per germline, CDR1 SGHNT and CDR2 YENEEA. This CDR3 has 13 amino acids. Trimming shortened V by 3 bases and J by 4 bases, and 10 bases separated the two germline ends. The CDR3 loop is CASSFKVEYEQYF. In DNA, the CDR3 is TGTGCCAGCAGCTTCAAGGTAGAGTACGAGCAGTACTTC.

This clone was seen only a few times. V is TRBV7-3 and J is TRBJ2-3, with unresolved D. Trimming removed 0 bases from V and 0 bases from J, with 16 bases in between. Germline V lookup: CDR1 SGHTA, CDR2 FQGTGA. This CDR3 contains 18 residues. The CDR3 protein is CASSLTNSRNHSTDTQYF. The CDR3 DNA follows: TGTGCCAGCAGCTTAACGAACTCTCGGAACCATAGCACAGATACGCAGTATTTT.

For this clone: The sample holds other DNA sequences that translate to the same CDR3. This chain links TRBV28 with TRBJ1-1; tentatively, D is TRBD1 (6 bases). This CDR3 is built from 15 residues. Germline-derived CDR1 and CDR2 are MDHEN and SYDVKM. V was pared by 5 bases and J by 0 bases, with 13 bases between. The CDR3 nucleotides are TGTGCCAGCAGTACACCCGGACAGCTGAACACTGAAGCTTTCTTT. Translating gives CASSTPGQLNTEAFF.

The chain employs TRBV4-1 and TRBJ2-3, with D hard to call. Germline V gene lookup returns CDR1 MGHRA and CDR2 YSYEKL. V lost 2 bases, J lost 1 base, and 10 bases lay in between. This CDR3 is built from 15 residues. This chain's CDR3 is CASSQQPQGTDTQYF. DNA for the CDR3: TGCGCCAGCAGCCAACAACCTCAGGGCACAGATACGCAGTATTTT.

The rearrangement uses TRBV18 and TRBJ2-5; the D is unclear. The germline gives CDR1 KGHSH, CDR2 LQKENI. The CDR3 has 14 amino acids. Trimming cost V 3 bases and J 1 base, with 9 bases left between them. CDR3 bases: TGTGCCAGCTCACCCCCTACCCTCCAAGAGACCCAGTACTTC. Its protein is CASSPPTLQETQYF.

This rearrangement joins TRBV28 to TRBJ1-4; D remains ambiguous. The V end lost 2 bases, the J end lost 12 bases, and 13 bases lay between the germline ends. CDR1 and CDR2 from the germline V gene are MDHEN and SYDVKM. CDR3 length: 13 amino acids. CDR3 in DNA: TGTGCCAGCAGTTTACCGGGGAGGCCCCAACTGTTTTTT. Its translation is CASSLPGRPQLFF.

This clone was observed once. This chain uses TRBV10-3 with TRBJ1-2; 12 bases fit TRBD1. The junction had 2 bases not matched to a gene; V was cut back by 6 bases and J by 6 bases. The CDR3 has 13 amino acids. Germline V lookup: CDR1 ENHRY, CDR2 SYGVKD. CDR3 in amino acids: CAIRGQGADGYTF. DNA for the CDR3: TGTGCCATCAGGGGACAGGGGGCGGATGGCTACACCTTC.

The chain combines TRBV6-6 with TRBJ1-2; D may be TRBD1 (5 bases). Germline V gives CDR1 MNHNY, CDR2 SVGAGI (reference sequence). The CDR3 spans 15 residues. V dropped 2 bases and J dropped 5 bases, with 15 bases sitting between them. CDR3 amino acids: CASSYPGTALYGYTF. The CDR3 bases are TGTGCCAGCAGTTACCCAGGGACGGCTCTATATGGCTACACCTTC.

This clone appeared once. The chain joins TRBV7-3 to TRBJ2-5; D gene uncertain. The CDR3 contains 12 residues. Germline assignment: CDR1 SGHTA and CDR2 FQGTGA. Trimming shortened V by 6 bases and J by 5 bases, and 10 bases separated the two germline ends. The CDR3 DNA reads as TGTGCCAGCAGGTCATCCGGGGAGACCCAGTACTTC. Translation: CASRSSGETQYF.

V and J are TRBV7-9 and TRBJ2-3; D is tentatively TRBD1 or TRBD2 (6 bases each). Looked up from germline, CDR1 is SEHNR and CDR2 is FQNEAQ (reference sequence). V was trimmed by 7 bases and J by 0 bases, leaving 20 bases between them. This CDR3 has 17 amino acids. CDR3: CASTTSGDISSTDTQYF. DNA for the CDR3: TGTGCCAGCACTACCTCGGGGGACATTTCTAGCACAGATACGCAGTATTTT.

The chain is built from TRBV11-2 and TRBJ1-2, with D possibly matching TRBD1 (5 bases). Between the trimmed V and J ends, which lost 5 bases and 2 bases, there was a span of 15 bases. CDR3 length equals 15 residues. Germline V gives CDR1 SGHAT, CDR2 FQNNGV. CDR3 bases: TGTGCCAGCAGCGCCAGGGTTTCGGGAAACTATGGCTACACCTTC. Translation gives CASSARVSGNYGYTF.

The J gene is TRBJ2-2, the V gene TRBV28; 8 bases map to TRBD2. Germline V CDR1 and CDR2: MDHEN, SYDVKM. With 7 bases clipped from V and 6 bases from J, the junction kept 19 bases outside the gene matches. CDR3 size: 18 residues. The CDR3 is CASTPRGGPIPISGELFF. DNA for the CDR3: TGTGCCAGCACCCCACGGGGGGGCCCTATTCCAATCTCCGGGGAGCTGTTTTTT. Based on the CDR3 plus reference TRBV28 and TRBJ2-2, the full variable domain is DVKVTQSSRYLVKRTGEKVFLECVQDMDHENMFWYRQDPGLGLRLIYFSYDVKMKEKGDIPEGYSVSREKKERFSLILESASTNQTSMYLCASTPRGGPIPISGELFFGEGSRLTVL.

In nucleotides, the CDR3 is TGTGCCAGCAGCCTTAGGGCCGAGAACACCGGGGAGCTGTTTTTT. Its protein product is CASSLRAENTGELFF. This chain links TRBV14 with TRBJ2-2, with D unresolved. The V gene's germline CDR1 is SGHDN and CDR2 FVKESK. The V end was cut by 4 bases, the J end by 1 base, with 10 bases between. The CDR3 extends over 15 amino acids.

This chain links TRBV30 with TRBJ1-5; D is unclear. V shed 0 bases and J shed 5 bases, with 8 bases lying between them. This CDR3 contains 13 residues. Germline V lookup: CDR1 GTSNPN, CDR2 SVGIG (reference sequence). The CDR3 DNA reads TGTGCCTGGAGTGTACGGGATCATCAGCCCCAGCATTTT. This codes for CAWSVRDHQPQHF.